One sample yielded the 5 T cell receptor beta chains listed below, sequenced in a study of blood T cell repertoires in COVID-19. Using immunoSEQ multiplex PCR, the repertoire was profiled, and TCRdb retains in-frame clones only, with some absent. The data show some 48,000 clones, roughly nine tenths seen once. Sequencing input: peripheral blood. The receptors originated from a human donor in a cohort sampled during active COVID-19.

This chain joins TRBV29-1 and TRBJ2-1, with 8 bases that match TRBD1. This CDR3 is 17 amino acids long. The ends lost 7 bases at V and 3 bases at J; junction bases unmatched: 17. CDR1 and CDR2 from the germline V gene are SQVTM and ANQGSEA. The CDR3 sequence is CSESSTRTGRHYNEQFF. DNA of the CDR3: TGCAGCGAAAGCTCGACCAGGACAGGGCGTCACTACAATGAGCAGTTCTTC.

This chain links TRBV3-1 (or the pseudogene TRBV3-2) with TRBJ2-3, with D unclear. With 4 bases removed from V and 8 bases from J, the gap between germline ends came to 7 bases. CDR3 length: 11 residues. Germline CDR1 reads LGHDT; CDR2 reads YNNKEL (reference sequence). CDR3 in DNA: TGTGCCAGCAGCCTGGCTAGTACGCAGTATTTT. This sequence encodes CASSLASTQYF.

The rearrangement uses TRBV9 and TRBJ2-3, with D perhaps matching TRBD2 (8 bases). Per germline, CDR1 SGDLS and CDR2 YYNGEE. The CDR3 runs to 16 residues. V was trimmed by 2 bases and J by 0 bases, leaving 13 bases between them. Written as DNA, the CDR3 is TGTGCCAGCAGCGTGAGCGGGGGACAGAGCACAGATACGCAGTATTTT. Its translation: CASSVSGGQSTDTQYF.

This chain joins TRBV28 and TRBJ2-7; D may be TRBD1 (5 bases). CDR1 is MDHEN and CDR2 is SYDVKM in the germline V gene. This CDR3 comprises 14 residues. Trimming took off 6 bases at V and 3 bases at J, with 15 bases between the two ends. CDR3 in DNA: TGTGCCAGCAGGTTTAGGCGAGACAGCTACGAGCAGTACTTC. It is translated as CASRFRRDSYEQYF.

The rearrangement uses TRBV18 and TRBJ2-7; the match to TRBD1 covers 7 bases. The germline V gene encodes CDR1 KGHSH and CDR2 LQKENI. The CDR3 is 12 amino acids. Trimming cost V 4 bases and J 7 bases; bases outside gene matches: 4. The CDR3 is CASSQTGREQYF. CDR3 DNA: TGTGCCAGCTCACAGACAGGGCGTGAGCAGTACTTC.